This T cell receptor beta chain emerged from a study of regulatory T cells in long-lasting Graves disease. About the research overall: Antithyroid drugs had been given to newly diagnosed Graves' patients for under 3 months.

The CDR3 contains 15 residues. Between the trimmed V and J ends, which lost 5 bases and 6 bases, there was a span of 19 bases. The V gene's germline CDR1 is MNHEY and CDR2 SMNVEV (reference sequence). Sample time point: newly diagnosed GD, antithyroid drugs for less than 3 months. With RNA extracted from PBMCs as input, the TCR library was made. Peripheral blood, at roughly 9 milliliters, went into EDTA tubes. iRepertoire HTBI primers and Arm-PCR of CDR3 regions built TCR beta libraries. One entry per CDR3 protein results from TCRdb running MiXCR on the multiplex PCR reads. Of around 250,000 distinct CDR3 sequences listed, around 17% are singletons. A few counts support this clonotype. This could be a read error, since a much larger clone is one nucleotide away.

The chain is built from TRBV27 and TRBJ1-1; D may be TRBD1 (6 bases). The sample was peripheral blood mononuclear cells (PBMCs), taken at new diagnosis, from a patient treated with antithyroid drugs. The receptor comes from a female donor with Graves disease. The CDR3 is CASSDPGRGLAEAFF. DNA of the CDR3: TGTGCCAGCAGTGACCCGGGACGGGGGCTCGCTGAAGCTTTCTTT.